This T cell receptor beta chain was captured by sequencing in a study of T cell responses to AZD1222 COVID-19 vaccine. Study details: Pooling was applied to second doses at about 4 or about 12 weeks. Study-wide findings and caveats: Unmutated variant regions reportedly attract nearly half of all spike-specific TCRs. Donors were chiefly white British, with a greater number of females, and clonal diversity was perhaps underestimated. Repertoire sampling occurred only after the peak T cell response.

Regarding this clone: Its specificity is not known.

Using immunoSEQ multiplex PCR, the repertoire was profiled, and TCRdb retains in-frame clones only, with some absent. This table has 120,000 or so clones, 90% to 95% appearing once. From germline, CDR1 is LGHNA and CDR2 YNFKEQ. The J segment lost 5 bases and the V segment lost 1 base, leaving 13 bases of the junction unmatched. The CDR3 contains 17 residues. This chain links TRBV4-2 with TRBJ1-2; TRBD1 matches 7 bases. Sequencing used peripheral blood, obtained on day 0 of AZD1222 vaccination. The TCR originated in an adult in good health. CDR3 residues: CASSQAFPTGPGYGYTF. The CDR3 DNA follows: TGTGCCAGCAGCCAAGCTTTCCCGACAGGGCCCGGGTATGGCTACACCTTC.